This entry is about one TCR beta chain. The antigen is not known. This CDR3 has 13 residues. Germline lookup yields CDR1 SNHLY and CDR2 FYNNEI. V lost 7 bases and J 3 bases, leaving 10 bases between the germline ends. This sample stems from a study of CD8 T cells in Susac syndrome. Study-wide results and limits: As the study acknowledged, the number of individuals in its TCR sequencing and HLA analysis was relatively small.

CD8+ and CD4+ T cells from blood underwent TCR beta sequencing. TEMRA cells were FACS-enriched, while CD8+ and CD4+ T cells were negatively isolated. After extraction with the RNeasy kit, about 0.5 to 1 ug of the RNA was reverse transcribed using random hexamers. immunoSEQ multiplex PCR amplified TCR beta CDR3 across 54 Vbeta, 13 Jbeta. TCRdb reprocessed the immunoSEQ multiplex PCR reads with MiXCR, giving one entry per CDR3 protein. In the table there are 200,000 or so distinct CDR3 sequences, about 95% of which are singletons. Sequencing used CD4+ T cells from PBMCs. V is TRBV2 and J is TRBJ2-1; D remains unclear. This TCR was sampled from a human donor with multiple sclerosis. In nucleotides, the CDR3 is TGTGCCAGCACCACGGACCACTACAATGAGCAGTTCTTC. This encodes CASTTDHYNEQFF. The whole variable domain, filled in from reference TRBV2 and TRBJ2-1, reads EPEVTQTPSHQVTQMGQEVILRCVPISNHLYFYWYRQILGQKVEFLVSFYNNEISEKSEIFDDQFSVERPDGSNFTLKIRSTKLEDSAMYFCASTTDHYNEQFFGPGTRLTVL.